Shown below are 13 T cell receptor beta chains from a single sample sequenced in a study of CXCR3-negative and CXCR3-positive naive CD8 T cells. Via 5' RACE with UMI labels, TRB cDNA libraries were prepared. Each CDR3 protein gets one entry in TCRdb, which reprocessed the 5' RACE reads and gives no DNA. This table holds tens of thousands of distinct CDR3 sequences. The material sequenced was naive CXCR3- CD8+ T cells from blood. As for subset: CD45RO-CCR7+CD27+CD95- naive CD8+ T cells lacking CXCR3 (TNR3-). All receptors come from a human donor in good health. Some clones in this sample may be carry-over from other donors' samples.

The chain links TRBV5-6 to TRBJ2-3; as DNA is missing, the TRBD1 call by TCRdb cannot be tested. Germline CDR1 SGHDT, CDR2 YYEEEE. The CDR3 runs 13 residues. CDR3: CASSFIQGDTQYF.

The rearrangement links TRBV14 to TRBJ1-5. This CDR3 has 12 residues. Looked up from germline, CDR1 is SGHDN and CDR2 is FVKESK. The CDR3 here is CASSQTNQPQHF.

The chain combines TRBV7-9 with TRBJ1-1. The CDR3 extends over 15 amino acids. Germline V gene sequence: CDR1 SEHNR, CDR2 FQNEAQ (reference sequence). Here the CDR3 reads CASSLVAALDTEAFF. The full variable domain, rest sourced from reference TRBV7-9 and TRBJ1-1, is DTGVSQNPRHKITKRGQNVTFRCDPISEHNRLYWYRQTLGQGPEFLTYFQNEAQLEKSRLLSDRFSAERPKGSFSTLEIQRTEQGDSAMYLCASSLVAALDTEAFFGQGTRLTVV.

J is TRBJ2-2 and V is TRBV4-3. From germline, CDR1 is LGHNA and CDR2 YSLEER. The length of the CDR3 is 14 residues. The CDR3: CASSQDRVAGELFF.

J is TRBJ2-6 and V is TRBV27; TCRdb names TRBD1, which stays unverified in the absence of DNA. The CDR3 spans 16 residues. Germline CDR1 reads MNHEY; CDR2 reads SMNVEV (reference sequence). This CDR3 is CASSGRGAAGANVLTF.

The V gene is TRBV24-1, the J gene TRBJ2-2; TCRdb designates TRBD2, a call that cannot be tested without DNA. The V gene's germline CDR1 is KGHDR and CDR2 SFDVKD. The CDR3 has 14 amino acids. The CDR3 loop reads CATSQRANTGELFF.

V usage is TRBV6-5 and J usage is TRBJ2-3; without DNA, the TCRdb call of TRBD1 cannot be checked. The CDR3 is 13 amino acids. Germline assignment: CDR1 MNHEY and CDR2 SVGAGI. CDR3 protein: CASRDGVTDTQYF.

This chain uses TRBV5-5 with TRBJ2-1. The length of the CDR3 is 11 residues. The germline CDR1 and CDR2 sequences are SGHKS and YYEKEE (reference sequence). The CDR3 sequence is CASSLKVEQFF.

This CDR3 is CASSLGPPRDYEQYF. V gene TRBV7-9 combines with J gene TRBJ2-7; lacking DNA, the TRBD1 call made by TCRdb goes unchecked. This CDR3 is built from 15 residues. Germline V gives CDR1 SEHNR, CDR2 FQNEAQ (reference sequence).

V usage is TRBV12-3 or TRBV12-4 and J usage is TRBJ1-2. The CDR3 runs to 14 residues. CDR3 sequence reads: CASSLFGFQLGYTF.

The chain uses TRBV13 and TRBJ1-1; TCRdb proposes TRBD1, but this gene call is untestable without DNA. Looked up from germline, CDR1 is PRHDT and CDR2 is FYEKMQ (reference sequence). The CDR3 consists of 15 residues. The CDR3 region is CASSDRQGENTEAFF.

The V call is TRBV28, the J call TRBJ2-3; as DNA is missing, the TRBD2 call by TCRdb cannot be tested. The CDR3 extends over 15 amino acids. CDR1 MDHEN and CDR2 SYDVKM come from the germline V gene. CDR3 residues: CASSRLEGSTDTQYF.

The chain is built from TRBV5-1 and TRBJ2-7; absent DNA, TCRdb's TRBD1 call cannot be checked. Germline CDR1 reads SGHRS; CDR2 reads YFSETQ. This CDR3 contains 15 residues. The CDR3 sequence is CASSWGGGSTYEQYF. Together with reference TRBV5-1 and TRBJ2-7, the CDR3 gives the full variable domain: KAGVTQTPRYLIKTRGQQVTLSCSPISGHRSVSWYQQTPGQGLQFLFEYFSETQRNKGNFPGRFSGRQFSNSRSEMNVSTLELGDSALYLCASSWGGGSTYEQYFGPGTRLTVT.